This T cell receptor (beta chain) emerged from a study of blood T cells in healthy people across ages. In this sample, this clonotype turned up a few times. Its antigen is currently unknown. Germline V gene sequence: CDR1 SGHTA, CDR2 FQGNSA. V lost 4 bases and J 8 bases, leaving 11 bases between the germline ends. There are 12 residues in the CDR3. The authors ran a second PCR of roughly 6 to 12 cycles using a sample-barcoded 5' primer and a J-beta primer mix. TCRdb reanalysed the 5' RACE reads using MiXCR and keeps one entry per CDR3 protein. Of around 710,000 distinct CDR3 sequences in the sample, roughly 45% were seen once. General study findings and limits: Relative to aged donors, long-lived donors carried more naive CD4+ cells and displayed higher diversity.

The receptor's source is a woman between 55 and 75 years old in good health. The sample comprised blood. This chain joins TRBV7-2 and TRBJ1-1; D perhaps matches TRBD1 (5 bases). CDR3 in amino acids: CASSSLGGEAFF. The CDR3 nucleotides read TGTGCCAGCAGCTCCCTCGGGGGGGAAGCTTTCTTT.